This record covers a single T cell receptor (beta chain). This clone occurred once. No cognate antigen has been identified for it. Base qualities are missing; no much larger clone stands one base away. The sample is drawn from a study of blood T cell repertoires in COVID-19 (dated by TCRdb to the early 2020s). A note on the overall study: Samples from collaborators originated in the United States, Italy and Spain and spanned both the acute and convalescent phases of COVID-19. The samples were drawn from the first 160 participants of the ongoing ImmuneRACE study and from 1,200 or so subjects provided by 6 global collaborators. Where available, HLA class I and class II types were taken from metadata supplied by the sample provider and were not determined by assay-based typing. The repertoires were made available in a free public database intended to serve as a resource for research on the immune response to SARS-CoV-2. The material from the prospective study consisted of cDNA or gDNA derived from T cells, B-cell-depleted T cells, or PBMCs. The dataset comprised deeply sampled blood TCRbeta repertoires from subjects exposed to, actively infected with, or recovered from COVID-19. Sample metadata almost always included a de-identified subject ID, COVID-19 status, age in years and sex.

From the cysteine up to the phenylalanine, the CDR3 has a length of 15 residues. Only the CDR3 DNA stays, 45 bases, in frame from base 1. For this chain, trimming is 3 bases at the V end and 3 bases at the J end, and the number of junction bases without a gene match is 7. Taken from the germline V gene, the CDR1 and CDR2 loops are SGHTS and YDEGEE. Enrolling through a virtual design, the prospective study's participants ranged in age from roughly 18 to 90 years and lived across some 23 United States geographic areas. To assign participants to cohorts, the prospective study relied on clinical history that participants themselves reported in a screening survey and a study questionnaire. Each participant in the prospective study had whole blood, serum and a nasopharyngeal or oropharyngeal swab collected by mobile phlebotomists. Over an approximately 2-month period, participants in the prospective study had the option of providing additional blood draws and questionnaires. Blood samples from the prospective study were shipped frozen or at room temperature prior to DNA extraction.

Findings and caveats that apply to the study as a whole: The amount of clinical and demographic metadata varied by source and participant and was provided uncurated.

TCRbeta CDR3 regions were amplified from genomic DNA using the immunoSEQ Assay, a bias-controlled multiplex PCR. In the authors' own workflow: Within the assay, amplification of reference gene primers was used to estimate how many nucleated cells each sample contained. To quantify the absolute abundance of each unique TCRbeta CDR3 rearrangement, sequence reads were collapsed and filtered. For each sample, productive Simpson clonality was calculated by taking the square root of Simpson's diversity index across productive rearrangements. As stored in TCRdb, this immuneACCESS dataset retains in-frame rearrangements with V and J assigned. A fraction of the clones does not appear; measured against another copy, unresolved V genes explain less than half of the discrepancy, and the remainder lacks a known reason. V and J calls and clone size are as listed in that table; D and trimming were resolved from the DNA. The table for this sample lists about 200,000 clones; 80% to 90% of them were counted only once. About 3.8% of the sample belongs to the ten largest clones.

Input material: PBMCs or T cells enriched from blood (not recorded which). The receptor comes from a woman aged 40 to 50 with acute COVID-19. This chain is built from TRBV5-8 and TRBJ2-3; 7 of the junction bases match TRBD1. At the DNA level, the sequence is TGTGCCAGCAGCTCGCAGGGGGTCGCGACAGATACGCAGTATTTT. The encoded protein is CASSSQGVATDTQYF.